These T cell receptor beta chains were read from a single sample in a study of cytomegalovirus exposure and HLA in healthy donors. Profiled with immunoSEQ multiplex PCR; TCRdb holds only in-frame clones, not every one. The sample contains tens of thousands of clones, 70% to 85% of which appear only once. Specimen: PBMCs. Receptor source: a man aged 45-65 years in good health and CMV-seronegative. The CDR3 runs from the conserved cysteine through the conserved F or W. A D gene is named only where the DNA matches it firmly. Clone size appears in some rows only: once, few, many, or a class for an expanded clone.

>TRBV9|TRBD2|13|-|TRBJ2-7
TGTGCCAGCAACCCGACCGGGACTAGGGAGCAGTACTTC
CASNPTGTREQYF
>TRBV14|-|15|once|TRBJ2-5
TGTGCCAGCAGCCAAGGAGGAGTGTCGGGGGAGACCCAGTACTTC
CASSQGGVSGETQYF
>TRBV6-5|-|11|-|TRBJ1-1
TGTGCCAGTTCTCAGTACACCGAAGCTTTCTTT
CASSQYTEAFF
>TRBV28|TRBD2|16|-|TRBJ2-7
TGTGCCAGCAGTACCCCCGGGGGCGGGAGGCCGTACGAGCAGTACTTC
CASSTPGGGRPYEQYF
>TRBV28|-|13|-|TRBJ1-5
TGTGCCAGCAGTTTATCCCTTAATCAGCCCCAGCATTTT
CASSLSLNQPQHF
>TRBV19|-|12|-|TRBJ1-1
TGTGCCAGTAGTATCCGGTCCACTGAAGCTTTCTTT
CASSIRSTEAFF
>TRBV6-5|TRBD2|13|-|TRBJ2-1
TGTGCCAGCAGGCTCATAGCGGGACGGGAGCAGTTCTTC
CASRLIAGREQFF
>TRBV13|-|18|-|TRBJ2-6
TGTGCCAGCAGCCCCCGCGTGACAGACCATTCTGGGGCCAACGTCCTGACTTTC
CASSPRVTDHSGANVLTF
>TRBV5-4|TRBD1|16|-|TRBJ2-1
TGTGCCAGCAGCTCGAAACAGGGGGCAGGATACAATGAGCAGTTCTTC
CASSSKQGAGYNEQFF
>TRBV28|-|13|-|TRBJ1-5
TGTGCCAGCAGTTTGGACTCCTATCAGCCCCAGCATTTT
CASSLDSYQPQHF
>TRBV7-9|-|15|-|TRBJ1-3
TGTGCCAGCAGCTCACCAGGATTCTCTGGAAACACCATATATTTT
CASSSPGFSGNTIYF
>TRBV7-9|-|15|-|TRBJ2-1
TGTGCCAGCAGCTTAACGGGACTGCGGTTCAATGAGCAGTTCTTC
CASSLTGLRFNEQFF
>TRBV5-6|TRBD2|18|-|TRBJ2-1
TGTGCCAGCAGCTTAGTAGGGGGCCCTGCGGGAGGGCCGGGTGAGCAGTTCTTC
CASSLVGGPAGGPGEQFF
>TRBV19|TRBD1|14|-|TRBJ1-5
TGTGCCAGTAGTAAGATGACAGGGAATCAGCCCCAGCATTTT
CASSKMTGNQPQHF
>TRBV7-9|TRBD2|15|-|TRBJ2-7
TGTTCCATCGTGGGGACTAGCGGGCGAGCCTACGAGCAGTACTTC
CSIVGTSGRAYEQYF
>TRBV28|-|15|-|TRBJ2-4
TGTGCCAGCAGTGACCTCGCGGGCTCGATAAACATTCAGTACTTC
CASSDLAGSINIQYF
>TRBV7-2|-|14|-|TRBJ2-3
TGTGCCAGCAGCTTAGGGGGCATAACAGATACGCAGTATTTT
CASSLGGITDTQYF
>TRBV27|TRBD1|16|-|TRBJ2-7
TGTGCCAGCAGTCCAACTCCGGGACAGTCGACCTACGAGCAGTACTTC
CASSPTPGQSTYEQYF
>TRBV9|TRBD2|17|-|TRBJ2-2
TGTGCCAGCAGCGTTCTAACTAGCGGGGGAAACACCGGGGAGCTGTTTTTT
CASSVLTSGGNTGELFF
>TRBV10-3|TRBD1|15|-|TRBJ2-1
TGTGCCATCAGTGGGGGACAGGGGGCATACAATGAGCAGTTCTTC
CAISGGQGAYNEQFF
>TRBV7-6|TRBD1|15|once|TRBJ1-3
TGTGCCAGCAGCCATGACAGGGGACCGGGAAACACCATATATTTT
CASSHDRGPGNTIYF
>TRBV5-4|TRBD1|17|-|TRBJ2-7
TGTGCCAGCAGCTTGGGGGGGGCCAGGGGACAGGGGAACGAGCAGTACTTC
CASSLGGARGQGNEQYF
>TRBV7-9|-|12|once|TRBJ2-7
TGTGCCAGCAGCTTAAATGCGTACGAGCAGTACTTC
CASSLNAYEQYF
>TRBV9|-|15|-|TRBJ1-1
TGTGCCAGCAGCGTCGAGAGTGAACCGAACACTGAAGCTTTCTTT
CASSVESEPNTEAFF
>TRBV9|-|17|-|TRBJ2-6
TGTGCCAGCAGCGTAGAGGCCACTAGCTCTGGGGCCAACGTCCTGACTTTC
CASSVEATSSGANVLTF
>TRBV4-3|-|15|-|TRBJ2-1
TGCGCCAGCAGCCCAGGACGAAGGGGTAGTCATGAGCAGTTCTTC
CASSPGRRGSHEQFF
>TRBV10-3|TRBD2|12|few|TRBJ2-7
TGTGCCATCAGTGAGTTCGGGAGGGAGCAGTACTTC
CAISEFGREQYF
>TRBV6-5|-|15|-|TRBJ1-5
TGTGCCAGCTATATACGCTCCCTCGGCGGGCAGCCCCAGCATTTT
CASYIRSLGGQPQHF
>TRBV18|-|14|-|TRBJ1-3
TGTGCCAGCTCACCCGATATCGGGGGAAACACCATATATTTT
CASSPDIGGNTIYF
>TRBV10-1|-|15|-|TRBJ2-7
TGCGCCAGCAGTTTCAGACTAGACCTGTCCTACGAGCAGTACTTC
CASSFRLDLSYEQYF